This T cell receptor (beta chain) was recorded in a study of blood T cell repertoires in COVID-19. The wider study: From T cells, B-cell-depleted T cells, or PBMCs came the material, which was cDNA or gDNA.

TCRdb's copy holds only in-frame clones and misses some; the assay was immunoSEQ multiplex PCR. The table lists around 370,000 clones, roughly 86% of them singletons. The source material was peripheral blood. This sequence was found in a woman aged 65 to 85 with COVID-19, enrolled during active disease.

This CDR3 reads CASTRGGATNEKLFF. Here the CDR3 DNA reads TGCGCCAGTACCAGGGGAGGGGCCACTAATGAAAAACTGTTTTTT. This chain links TRBV5-1 with TRBJ1-4; a possible D gene is TRBD1 (6 bases). The CDR3 is 15 amino acids. The germline gives CDR1 SGHRS, CDR2 YFSETQ. V lost 8 bases to trimming and J lost 2 bases, with 16 bases between them.